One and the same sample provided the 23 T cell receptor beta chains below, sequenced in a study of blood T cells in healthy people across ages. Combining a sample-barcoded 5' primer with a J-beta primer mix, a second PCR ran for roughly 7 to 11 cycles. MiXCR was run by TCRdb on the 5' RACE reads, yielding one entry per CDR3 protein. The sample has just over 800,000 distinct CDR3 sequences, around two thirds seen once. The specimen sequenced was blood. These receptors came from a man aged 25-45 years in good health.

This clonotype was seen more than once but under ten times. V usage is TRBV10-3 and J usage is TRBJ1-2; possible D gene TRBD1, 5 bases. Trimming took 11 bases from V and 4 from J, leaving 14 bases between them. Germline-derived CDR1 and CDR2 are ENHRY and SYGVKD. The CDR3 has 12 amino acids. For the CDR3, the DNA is TGTGCCGCCGGGACTGACGTCTATGGCTACACCTTC. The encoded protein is CAAGTDVYGYTF.

The CDR3 protein is CASSLTGSDNSPLHF. The CDR3, as DNA: TGTGCCAGCAGCTTGACAGGGTCCGATAATTCACCCCTCCACTTT. The V call is TRBV5-6, the J call TRBJ1-6; a weak D match, TRBD1 (6 bases). V lost 1 base and J 5 bases, leaving 10 bases between the germline ends. CDR3 length equals 15 residues. Germline lookup yields CDR1 SGHDT and CDR2 YYEEEE.

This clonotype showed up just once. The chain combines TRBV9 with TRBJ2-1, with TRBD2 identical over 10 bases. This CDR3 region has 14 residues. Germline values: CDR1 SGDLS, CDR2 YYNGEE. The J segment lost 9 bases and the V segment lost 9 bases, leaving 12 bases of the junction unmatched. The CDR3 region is CANSLAGVWVEQFF. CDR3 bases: TGTGCCAACTCCCTAGCGGGGGTATGGGTTGAGCAGTTCTTC.

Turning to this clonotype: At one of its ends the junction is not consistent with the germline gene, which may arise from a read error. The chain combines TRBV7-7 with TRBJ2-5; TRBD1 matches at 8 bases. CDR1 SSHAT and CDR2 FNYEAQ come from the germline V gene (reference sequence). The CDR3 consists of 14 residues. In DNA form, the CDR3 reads TGTGCTAGCAGCCAGTCAGGGGGCGCAGAGACCCAGTACTTC. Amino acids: CASSQSGGAETQYF.

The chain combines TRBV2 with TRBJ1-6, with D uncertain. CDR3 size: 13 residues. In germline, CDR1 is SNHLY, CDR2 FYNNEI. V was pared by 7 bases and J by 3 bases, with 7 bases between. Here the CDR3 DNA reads TGTGCCAGCAACCCCGACTATAATTCACCCCTCCACTTT. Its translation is CASNPDYNSPLHF.

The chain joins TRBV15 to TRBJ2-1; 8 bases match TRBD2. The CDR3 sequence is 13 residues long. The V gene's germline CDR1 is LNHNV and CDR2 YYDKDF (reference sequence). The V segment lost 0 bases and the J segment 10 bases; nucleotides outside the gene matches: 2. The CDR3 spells CATSRDIAGEQFF. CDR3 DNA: TGTGCCACCAGCAGAGACATAGCGGGAGAGCAGTTCTTC.

The DNA of the CDR3 is TGTGCCAGCCGGGGGGCAGGAGAGACCCAGTACTTC. Its translation is CASRGAGETQYF. The V gene is TRBV12-3 or TRBV12-4, the J gene TRBJ2-5, with D possibly being TRBD2 (7 bases). The length of the CDR3 is 12 residues. V lost 8 bases, J lost 4 bases, and 11 bases lay in between.

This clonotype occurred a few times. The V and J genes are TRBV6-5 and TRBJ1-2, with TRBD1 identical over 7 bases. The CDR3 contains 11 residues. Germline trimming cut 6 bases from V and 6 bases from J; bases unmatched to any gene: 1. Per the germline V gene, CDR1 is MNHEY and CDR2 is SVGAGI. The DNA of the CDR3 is TGTGCCAGCAGCACAGGGGATGGCTACACCTTC. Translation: CASSTGDGYTF.

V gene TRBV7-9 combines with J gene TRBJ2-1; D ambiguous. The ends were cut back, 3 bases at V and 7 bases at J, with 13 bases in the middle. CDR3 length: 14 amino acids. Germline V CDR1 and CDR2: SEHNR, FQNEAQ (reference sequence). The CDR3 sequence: CASSLGPARNEQFF. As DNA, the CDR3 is TGTGCCAGCAGCTTGGGCCCCGCTAGAAATGAGCAGTTCTTC.

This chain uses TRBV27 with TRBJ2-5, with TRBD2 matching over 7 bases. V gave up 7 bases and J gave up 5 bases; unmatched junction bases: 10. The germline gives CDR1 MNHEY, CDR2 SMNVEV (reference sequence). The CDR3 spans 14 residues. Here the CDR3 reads CASIKTGGGETQYF. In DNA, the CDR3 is TGTGCCAGCATCAAGACGGGGGGAGGGGAGACCCAGTACTTC.

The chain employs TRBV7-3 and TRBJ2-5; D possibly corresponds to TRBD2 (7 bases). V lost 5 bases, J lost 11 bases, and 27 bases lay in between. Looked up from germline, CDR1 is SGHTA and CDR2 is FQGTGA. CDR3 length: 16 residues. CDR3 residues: CASSPGEGGTYNEQYF. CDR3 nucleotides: TGTGCCAGCAGCCCAGGGGAGGGGGGGACCTACAATGAGCAGTACTTC.

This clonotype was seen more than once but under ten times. The CDR3 here is CASSLQGGTYNEQFF. The CDR3 region has the DNA TGTGCCAGCAGCTTACAGGGGGGGACCTACAATGAGCAGTTCTTC. The V gene is TRBV7-9, the J gene TRBJ2-1; D may match TRBD1 or TRBD2 (7 bases each). V lost 2 bases, J lost 2 bases, and 10 bases lay in between. This CDR3 is 15 amino acids long. CDR1 and CDR2 (germline): SEHNR, FQNEAQ (reference sequence).

In DNA form, the CDR3 reads TGTGCCAGCTCACCAGGGGTTGGACGGGATGAAGCTTTCTTT. As protein: CASSPGVGRDEAFF. This rearrangement joins TRBV18 to TRBJ1-1; D is ambiguous. This CDR3 has 14 residues. Trimming took 2 bases from V and 7 from J, leaving 14 bases between them. Germline loops: CDR1 KGHSH, CDR2 LQKENI. Drawing the rest from reference TRBV18 and TRBJ1-1, the complete variable domain is NAGVMQNPRHLVRRRGQEARLRCSPMKGHSHVYWYRQLPEEGLKFMVYLQKENIIDESGMPKERFSAEFPKEGPSILRIQQVVRGDSAAYFCASSPGVGRDEAFFGQGTRLTVV.

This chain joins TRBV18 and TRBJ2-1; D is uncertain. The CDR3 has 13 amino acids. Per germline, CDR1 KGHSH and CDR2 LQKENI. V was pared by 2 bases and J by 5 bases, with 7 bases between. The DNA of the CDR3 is TGTGCCAGCTCACCAGTGCAGCACAATGAGCAGTTCTTC. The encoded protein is CASSPVQHNEQFF.

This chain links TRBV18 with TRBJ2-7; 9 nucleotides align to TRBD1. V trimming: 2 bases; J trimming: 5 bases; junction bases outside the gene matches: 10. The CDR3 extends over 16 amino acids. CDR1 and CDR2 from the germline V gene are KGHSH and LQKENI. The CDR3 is CASSPFSGQGWDEQYF. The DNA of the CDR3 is TGTGCCAGCTCACCATTTTCCGGACAGGGGTGGGACGAGCAGTACTTC.

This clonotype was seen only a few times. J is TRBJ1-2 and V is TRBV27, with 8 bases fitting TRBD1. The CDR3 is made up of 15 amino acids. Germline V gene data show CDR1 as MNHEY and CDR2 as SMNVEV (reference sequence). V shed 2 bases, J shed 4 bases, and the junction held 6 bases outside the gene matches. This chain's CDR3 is CASSLRQGAGYGYTF. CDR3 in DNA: TGTGCCAGCAGTTTAAGGCAGGGGGCGGGCTATGGCTACACCTTC.

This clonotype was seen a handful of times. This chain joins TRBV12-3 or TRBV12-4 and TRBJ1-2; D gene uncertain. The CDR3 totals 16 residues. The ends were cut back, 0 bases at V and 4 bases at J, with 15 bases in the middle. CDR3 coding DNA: TGTGCCAGCAGTTTAGCCCTCTTAGACGGCCCCTATGGCTACACCTTC. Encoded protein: CASSLALLDGPYGYTF.

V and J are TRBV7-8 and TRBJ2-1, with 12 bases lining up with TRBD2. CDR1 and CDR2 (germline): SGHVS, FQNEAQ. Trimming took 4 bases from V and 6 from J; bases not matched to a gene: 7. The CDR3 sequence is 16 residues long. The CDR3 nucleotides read TGTGCCAGCAGCTCGGCTAGCGGGGGGGTACGCAATGAGCAGTTCTTC. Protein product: CASSSASGGVRNEQFF.

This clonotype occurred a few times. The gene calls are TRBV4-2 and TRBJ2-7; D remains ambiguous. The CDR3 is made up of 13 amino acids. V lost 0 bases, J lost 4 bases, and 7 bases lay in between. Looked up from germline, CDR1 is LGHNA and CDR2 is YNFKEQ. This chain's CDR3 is CASSQDLAYEQYF. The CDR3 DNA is TGTGCCAGCAGCCAAGATCTCGCATACGAGCAGTACTTC.

Written as DNA, the CDR3 is TGTGCCAGCAGTCCCCAAGGGGCCGGGACTAGCGGCACAGATACGCAGTATTTT. It yields the protein CASSPQGAGTSGTDTQYF. The chain joins TRBV6-4 to TRBJ2-3, with 10 bases lining up with TRBD2. V was pared by 5 bases and J by 1 base, with 12 bases of the junction left unmatched. CDR1 and CDR2 from the germline V gene are MRHNA and SNTAGT. This CDR3 region has 18 residues.

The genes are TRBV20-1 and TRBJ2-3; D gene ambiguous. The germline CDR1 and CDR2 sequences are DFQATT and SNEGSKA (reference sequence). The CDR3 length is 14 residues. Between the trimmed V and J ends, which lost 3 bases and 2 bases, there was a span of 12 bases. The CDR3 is CSARPFDDTDTQYF. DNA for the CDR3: TGCAGTGCTAGGCCGTTCGATGACACAGATACGCAGTATTTT.

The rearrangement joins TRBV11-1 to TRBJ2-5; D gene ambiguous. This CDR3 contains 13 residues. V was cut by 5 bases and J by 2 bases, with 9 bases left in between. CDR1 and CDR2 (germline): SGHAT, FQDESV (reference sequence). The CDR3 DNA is TGTGCCAGCAGCCACCCCCAGCAAGAGACCCAGTACTTC. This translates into CASSHPQQETQYF.

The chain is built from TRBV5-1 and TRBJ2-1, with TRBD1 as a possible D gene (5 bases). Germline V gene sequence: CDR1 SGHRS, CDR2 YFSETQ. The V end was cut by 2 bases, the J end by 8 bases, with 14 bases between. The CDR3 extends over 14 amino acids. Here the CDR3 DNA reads TGCGCCAGCAGCTTTAGTGCAGGGATGGATGAGCAGTTCTTC. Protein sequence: CASSFSAGMDEQFF.